This T cell receptor beta chain was captured by sequencing in a study of blood T cell repertoires in COVID-19. About the study: Samples taken during acute and convalescent COVID-19 were collected in the United States, Italy and Spain.

V trimming: 9 bases; J trimming: 3 bases; junction bases outside the gene matches: 6. CDR1 and CDR2 from the germline V gene are LNHDA and SQIVND (reference sequence). The CDR3 is made up of 14 amino acids. Sequenced by immunoSEQ multiplex PCR; TCRdb stores in-frame clones only, minus some. The sample includes under 20,000 clones, 65% to 85% of them seen just once. J is TRBJ1-2 and V is TRBV19; TRBD1 aligns across 11 bases. The material sequenced was peripheral blood. The sequence came from a human donor in a cohort sampled during active COVID-19. The CDR3 sequence: CASTGQGAYYGYTF. The CDR3 DNA reads TGTGCCAGCACAGGACAGGGGGCGTACTATGGCTACACCTTC.